Listed below are T cell receptor beta chains from one sample, sequenced in a study of cytomegalovirus exposure and HLA in healthy donors. Libraries were prepared by immunoSEQ multiplex PCR; TCRdb keeps only in-frame clonotypes and omits some of them. The sample table includes about 33,000 clones. The material sequenced was PBMCs. Receptors were obtained from a woman between 35 and 50 years old in good health and CMV-seropositive. Both conserved end residues are part of each CDR3. Each record gives: J gene, V gene, CDR3 protein.

>TRBJ1-2|TRBV5-1
CASRRDSGDRGYTF
>TRBJ1-1|TRBV28
CASSPIREQTEAFF
>TRBJ2-7|TRBV6-1
CASSERTGVYEQYF
>TRBJ2-7|TRBV27
CASSLRGYEQYF
>TRBJ1-1|TRBV10-3
CATATGDTEAFF
>TRBJ2-2|TRBV16
CASSQSGGQDTGELFF
>TRBJ1-2|TRBV7-3
CASSFTANYGYTF
>TRBJ2-7|TRBV18
CASSPSGEGGYEQYF
>TRBJ2-7|TRBV18
CASSPAGTSGSYEQYF
>TRBJ2-3|TRBV10-1
CASSESGGPYAGTDTQYF
>TRBJ2-1|TRBV6-6
CASLSPANEQFF
>TRBJ1-1|TRBV6-5
CASSYEVDTEAFF
>TRBJ2-7|TRBV27
CASKSRREVYEQYF
>TRBJ1-5|TRBV15
CATSSKGGFYQPQHF
>TRBJ1-5|TRBV6-1
CASSKGTGEGPNQPQHF
>TRBJ1-2|TRBV29-1
CSVELRGFYGYTF
>TRBJ2-3|TRBV7-2
CASRHITDTQYF
>TRBJ2-7|TRBV6-1
CASSDIYEQYF
>TRBJ2-7|TRBV25-1
CASSEWTRGSYEQYF
>TRBJ2-7|TRBV4-1
CASSQGLAGETYEQYF
>TRBJ1-1|TRBV14
CASSQVNGASAFF
>-|TRBV19
CASSGTGGGYEQYF